This T cell receptor beta chain stems from a study of OX40 agonist ivuxolimab in advanced cancers. Overall study context: At 0.01 to 10 mg/kg, ivuxolimab was administered intravenously to patients every 2 weeks.

This clone was seen a handful of times. Its antigen remains unidentified. Study findings and constraints: Antigen specificity of clonally expanded peripheral T cells was not established. Among T cells, CD8+ cells averaged more expanded clones than CD4+ cells. Blood T cells, both CD4+ and CD8+, expanded clonally by week 6 at 0.1 to 3.0 mg/kg.

Germline lookup yields CDR1 MNHEY and CDR2 SVGAGI. The CDR3 extends over 14 amino acids. V was pared by 5 bases and J by 4 bases, with 14 bases between. Clones were read by immunoSEQ multiplex PCR, and TCRdb kept only the in-frame ones, dropping some. The sample holds around 18,000 clones; around two thirds are singletons and the top ten take about 21%. This TCR was sampled from an adult with an advanced solid tumor such as melanoma, head and neck, liver or kidney cancer. The chain links TRBV6-5 to TRBJ1-1; D might be TRBD1 (6 bases). The sequencing here drew on CD4+ or CD8+ T cells sorted from blood, taken in a trial of the OX40 agonist ivuxolimab. CDR3 in DNA: TGTGCCAGCAGTGCCCAGGGGATGGGCACTGAAGCTTTCTTT. Protein product: CASSAQGMGTEAFF.